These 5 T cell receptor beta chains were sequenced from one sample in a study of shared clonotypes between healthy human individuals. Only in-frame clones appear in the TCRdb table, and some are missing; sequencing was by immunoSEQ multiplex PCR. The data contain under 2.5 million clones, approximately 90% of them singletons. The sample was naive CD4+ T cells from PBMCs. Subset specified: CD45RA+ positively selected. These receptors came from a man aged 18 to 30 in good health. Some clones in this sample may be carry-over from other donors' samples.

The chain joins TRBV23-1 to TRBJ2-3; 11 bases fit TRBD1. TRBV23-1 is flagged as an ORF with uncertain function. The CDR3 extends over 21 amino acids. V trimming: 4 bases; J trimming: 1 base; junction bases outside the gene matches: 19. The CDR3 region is CASSPNLQPGQGEKGTDTQYF. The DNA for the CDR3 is TGCGCCAGCAGTCCAAACCTACAACCGGGACAGGGGGAAAAGGGCACAGATACGCAGTATTTT.

The CDR3 nucleotides are TGCGCCAGCACGTTCACAGGGGGCGCGTGGGCTGGGGCCAACGTCCTGACTTTC. Translated: CASTFTGGAWAGANVLTF. The chain links TRBV23-1 to TRBJ2-6; 9 bases line up with TRBD1. TRBV23-1 is flagged as an ORF with uncertain function. Losses at the gene ends were 7 bases for V and 2 bases for J; bases not matched to a gene: 12. The CDR3 sequence is 18 residues long.

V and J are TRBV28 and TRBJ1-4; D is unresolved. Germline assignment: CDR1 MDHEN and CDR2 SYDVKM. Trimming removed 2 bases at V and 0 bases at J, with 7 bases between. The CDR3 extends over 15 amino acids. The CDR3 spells CASSLHGTTNEKLFF. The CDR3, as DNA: TGTGCCAGCAGTTTACACGGGACAACTAATGAAAAACTGTTTTTT.

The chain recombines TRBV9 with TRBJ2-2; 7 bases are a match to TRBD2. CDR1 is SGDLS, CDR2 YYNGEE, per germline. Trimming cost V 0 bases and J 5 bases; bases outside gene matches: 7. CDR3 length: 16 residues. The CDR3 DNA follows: TGTGCCAGCAGCGTAGTCCCTAGCGGAGTTACCGGGGAGCTGTTTTTT. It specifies CASSVVPSGVTGELFF.

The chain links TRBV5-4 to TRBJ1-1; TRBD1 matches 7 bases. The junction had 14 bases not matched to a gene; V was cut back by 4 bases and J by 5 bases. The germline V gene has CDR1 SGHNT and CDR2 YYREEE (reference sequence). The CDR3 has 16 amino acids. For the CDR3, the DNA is TGTGCCAGCAGCGAACAAGGGGGCGGGAGGGGAACTGAAGCTTTCTTT. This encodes CASSEQGGGRGTEAFF.